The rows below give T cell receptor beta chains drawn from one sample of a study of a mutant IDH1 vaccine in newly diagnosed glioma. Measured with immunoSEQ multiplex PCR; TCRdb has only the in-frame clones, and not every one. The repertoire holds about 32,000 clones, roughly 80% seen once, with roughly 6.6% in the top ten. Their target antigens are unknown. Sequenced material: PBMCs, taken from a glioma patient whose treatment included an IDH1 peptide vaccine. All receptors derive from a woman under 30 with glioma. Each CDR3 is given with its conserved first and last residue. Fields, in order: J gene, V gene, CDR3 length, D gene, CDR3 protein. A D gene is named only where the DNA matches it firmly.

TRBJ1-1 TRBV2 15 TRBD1 CASRPMTGMNTEAFF
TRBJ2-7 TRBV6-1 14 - CASSEQGGAYEQYF
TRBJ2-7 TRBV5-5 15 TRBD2 CASSPRTGGAYEQYF
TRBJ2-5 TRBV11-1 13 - CASTQWGEETQYF
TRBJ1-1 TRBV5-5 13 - CASLPGLNTEAFF
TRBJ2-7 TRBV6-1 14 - CAGRDGTPPYEQYF
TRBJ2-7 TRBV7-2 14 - CASSFGISSYEQYF
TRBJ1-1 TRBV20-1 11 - CSARDQPEAFF
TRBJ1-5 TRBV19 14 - CASRKGTINQPQHF
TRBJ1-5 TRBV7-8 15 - CASSLITAKYQPQHF
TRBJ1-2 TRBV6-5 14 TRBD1 CASSYRTGNYGYTF
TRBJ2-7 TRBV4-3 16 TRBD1 CASSFSGTGEAYEQYF
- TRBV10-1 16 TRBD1 CASSDRGTGAPYEQYF
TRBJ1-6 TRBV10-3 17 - CAISESQGNLYNSPLHF
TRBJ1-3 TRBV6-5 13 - CASSQGGFNTIYF
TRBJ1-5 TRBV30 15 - CAWSVSPGGNQPQHF
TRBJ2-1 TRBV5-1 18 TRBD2 CASSFRREGPSSYNEQFF
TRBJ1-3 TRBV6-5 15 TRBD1 CASSYDRGNGNTIYF
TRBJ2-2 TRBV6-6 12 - CASSENTGELFF
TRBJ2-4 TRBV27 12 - CASSSRIGIQYF
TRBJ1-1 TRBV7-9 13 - CASSLQDNTEAFF
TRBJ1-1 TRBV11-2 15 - CASSLELVRGTEAFF
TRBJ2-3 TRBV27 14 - CASSLSFGTDTQYF
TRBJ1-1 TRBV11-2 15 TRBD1 CASSLVEGGRTEAFF
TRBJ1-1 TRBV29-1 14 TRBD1 CSVDHRGLNTEAFF
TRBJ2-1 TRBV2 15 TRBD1 CASSSTGGSYNEQFF
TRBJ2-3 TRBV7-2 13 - CASTPGPADTQYF
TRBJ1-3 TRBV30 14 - CACFRAFFGNTIYF
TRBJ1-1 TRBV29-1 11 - CSVSGPAEAFF
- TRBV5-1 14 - CASGPGQPSYEQYF
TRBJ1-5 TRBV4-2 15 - CASSPETGSDQPQHF
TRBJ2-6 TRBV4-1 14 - CASSQLSGANVLTF
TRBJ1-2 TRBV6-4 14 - CASSEGTAVDGYTF
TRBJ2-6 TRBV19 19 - CASSIGGTRPEPGANVLTF
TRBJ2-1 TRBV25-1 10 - CASRGFEQFF
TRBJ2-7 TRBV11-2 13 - CASSKSTLLEQYF
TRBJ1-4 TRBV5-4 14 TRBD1 CASTDRATNEKLFF
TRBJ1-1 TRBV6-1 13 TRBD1 CASRQGSGTEAFF
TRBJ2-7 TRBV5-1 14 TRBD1 CASSLGQGRYEQYF
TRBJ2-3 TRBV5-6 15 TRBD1 CASTLLTGGPDTQYF
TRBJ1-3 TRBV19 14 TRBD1 CASSGTGAGNTIYF
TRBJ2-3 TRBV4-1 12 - CASSQESPTQYF
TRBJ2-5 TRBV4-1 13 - CASHGIGGETQYF
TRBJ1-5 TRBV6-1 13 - CASSQVLNQPQHF
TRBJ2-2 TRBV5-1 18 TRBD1 CASSLAGTGGRNTGELFF
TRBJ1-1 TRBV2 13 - CASSEYLNTEAFF
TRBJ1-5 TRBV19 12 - CASSYEYQPQHF
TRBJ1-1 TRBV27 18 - CASSLFGPQVPAGTEAFF
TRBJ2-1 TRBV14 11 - CASSQEREQFF
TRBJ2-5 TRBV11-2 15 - CASSRFVGGQETQYF
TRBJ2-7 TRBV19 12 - CASSGMADEQYF
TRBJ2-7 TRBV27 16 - CASSLGVRFVSYEQYF
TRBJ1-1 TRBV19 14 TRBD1 CASRGQGQGTEAFF
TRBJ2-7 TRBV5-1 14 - CASSPLQGPGEQYF
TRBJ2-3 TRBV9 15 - CASSVARWPTDTQYF
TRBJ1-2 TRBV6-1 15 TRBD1 CASSAGTGNDYGYTF